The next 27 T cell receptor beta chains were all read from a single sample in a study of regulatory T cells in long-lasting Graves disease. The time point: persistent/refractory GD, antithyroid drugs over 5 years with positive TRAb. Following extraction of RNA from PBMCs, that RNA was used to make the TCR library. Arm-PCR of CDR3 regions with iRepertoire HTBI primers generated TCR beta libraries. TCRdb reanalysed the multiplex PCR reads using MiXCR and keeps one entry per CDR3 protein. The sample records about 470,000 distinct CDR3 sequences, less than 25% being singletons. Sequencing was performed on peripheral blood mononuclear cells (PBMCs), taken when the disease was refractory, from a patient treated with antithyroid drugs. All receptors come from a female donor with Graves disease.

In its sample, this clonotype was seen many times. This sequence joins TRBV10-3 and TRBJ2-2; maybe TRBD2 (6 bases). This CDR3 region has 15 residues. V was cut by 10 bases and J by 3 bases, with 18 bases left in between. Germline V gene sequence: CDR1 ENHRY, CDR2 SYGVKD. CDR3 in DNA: TGTGCCACTCATCGGGACTTGAAATACACCGGGGAGCTGTTTTTT. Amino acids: CATHRDLKYTGELFF.

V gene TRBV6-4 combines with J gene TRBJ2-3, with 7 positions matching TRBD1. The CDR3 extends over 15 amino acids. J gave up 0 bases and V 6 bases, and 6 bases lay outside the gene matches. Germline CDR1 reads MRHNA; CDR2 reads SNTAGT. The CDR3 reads CASSLGQTSTDTQYF. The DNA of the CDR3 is TGTGCCAGCAGCTTGGGACAGACTAGCACAGATACGCAGTATTTT.

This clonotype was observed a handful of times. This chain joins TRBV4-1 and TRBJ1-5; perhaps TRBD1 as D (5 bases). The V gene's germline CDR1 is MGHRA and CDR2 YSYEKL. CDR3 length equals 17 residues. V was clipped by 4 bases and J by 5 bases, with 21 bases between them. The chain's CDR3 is CASSLNPPGLDYQPQHF. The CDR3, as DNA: TGCGCCAGCAGCCTAAACCCGCCAGGGCTCGATTATCAGCCCCAGCATTTT.

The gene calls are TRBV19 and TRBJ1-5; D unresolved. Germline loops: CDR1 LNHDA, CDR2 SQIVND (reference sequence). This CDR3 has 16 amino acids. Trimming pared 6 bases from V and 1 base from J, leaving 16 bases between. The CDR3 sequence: CASSHEPVGSNQPQHF. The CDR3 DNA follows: TGTGCCAGTAGCCATGAACCAGTGGGCAGCAATCAGCCCCAGCATTTT.

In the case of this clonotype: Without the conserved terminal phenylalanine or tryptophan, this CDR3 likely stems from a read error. CDR3 bases: TGTGCCAGCAGCTTGCAGGTGTCCCCCCAAGAGACCCAGTACCTC. Translating gives CASSLQVSPQETQYL. The chain carries TRBV5-4 and TRBJ2-5; D is undetermined. CDR3 size: 15 residues. V was clipped by 1 base and J by 1 base, with 11 bases between them. CDR1 and CDR2 (germline): SGHNT, YYREEE (reference sequence).

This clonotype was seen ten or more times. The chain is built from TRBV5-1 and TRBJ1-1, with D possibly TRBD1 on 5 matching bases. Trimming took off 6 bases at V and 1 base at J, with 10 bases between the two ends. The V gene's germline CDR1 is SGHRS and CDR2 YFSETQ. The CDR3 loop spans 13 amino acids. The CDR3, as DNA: TGCGCCAGCACCGTCGGACAGAACACTGAAGCTTTCTTT. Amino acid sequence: CASTVGQNTEAFF.

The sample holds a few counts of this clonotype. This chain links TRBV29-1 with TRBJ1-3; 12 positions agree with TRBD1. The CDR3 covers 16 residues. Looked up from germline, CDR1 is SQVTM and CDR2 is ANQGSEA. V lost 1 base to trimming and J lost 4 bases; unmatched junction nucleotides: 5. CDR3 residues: CSVEGGQGASGNTIYF. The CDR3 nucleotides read TGCAGCGTTGAAGGGGGACAGGGGGCTTCGGGAAACACCATATATTTT.

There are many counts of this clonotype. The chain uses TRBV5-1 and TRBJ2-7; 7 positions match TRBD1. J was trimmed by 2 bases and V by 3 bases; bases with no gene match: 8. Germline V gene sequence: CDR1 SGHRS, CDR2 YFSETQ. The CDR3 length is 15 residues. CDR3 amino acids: CASSSTGAVTYEQYF. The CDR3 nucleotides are TGCGCCAGCAGCTCTACAGGGGCAGTCACCTACGAGCAGTACTTC.

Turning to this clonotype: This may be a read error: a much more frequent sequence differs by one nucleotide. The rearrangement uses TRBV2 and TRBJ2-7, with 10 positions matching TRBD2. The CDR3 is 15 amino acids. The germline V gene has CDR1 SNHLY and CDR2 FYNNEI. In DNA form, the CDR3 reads TGTGCCAGCAGCGGTAGCGGGAGGAATCACTACGAGCGGTACTTC. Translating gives CASSGSGRNHYERYF.

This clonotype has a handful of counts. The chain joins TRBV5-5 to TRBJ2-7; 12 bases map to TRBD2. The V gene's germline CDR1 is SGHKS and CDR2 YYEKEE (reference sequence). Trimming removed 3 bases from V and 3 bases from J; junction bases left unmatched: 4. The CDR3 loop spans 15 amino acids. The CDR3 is CASSSTSGRLYEQYF. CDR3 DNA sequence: TGTGCCAGCAGCTCCACTAGCGGGAGGCTCTACGAGCAGTACTTC.

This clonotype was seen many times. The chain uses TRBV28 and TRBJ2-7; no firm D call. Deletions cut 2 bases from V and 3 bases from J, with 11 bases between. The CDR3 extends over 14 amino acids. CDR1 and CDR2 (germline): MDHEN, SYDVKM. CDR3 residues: CASSLPAVYYEQYF. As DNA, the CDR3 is TGTGCCAGCAGTTTACCGGCGGTTTACTACGAGCAGTACTTC. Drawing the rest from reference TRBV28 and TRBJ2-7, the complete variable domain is DVKVTQSSRYLVKRTGEKVFLECVQDMDHENMFWYRQDPGLGLRLIYFSYDVKMKEKGDIPEGYSVSREKKERFSLILESASTNQTSMYLCASSLPAVYYEQYFGPGTRLTVT.

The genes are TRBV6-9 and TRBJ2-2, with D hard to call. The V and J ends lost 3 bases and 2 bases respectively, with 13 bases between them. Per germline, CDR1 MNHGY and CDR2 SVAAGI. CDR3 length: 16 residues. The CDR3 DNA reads TGTGCCAGCAGTTACCATCCGGGCAAAAACACCGGGGAGCTGTTTTTT. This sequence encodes CASSYHPGKNTGELFF.

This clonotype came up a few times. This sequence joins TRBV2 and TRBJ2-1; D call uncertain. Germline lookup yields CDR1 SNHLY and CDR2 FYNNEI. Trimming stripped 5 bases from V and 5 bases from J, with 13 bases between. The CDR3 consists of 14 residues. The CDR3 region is CASSFSPGNNEQFF. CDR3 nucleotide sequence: TGTGCCAGCAGTTTTTCCCCAGGAAACAATGAGCAGTTCTTC.

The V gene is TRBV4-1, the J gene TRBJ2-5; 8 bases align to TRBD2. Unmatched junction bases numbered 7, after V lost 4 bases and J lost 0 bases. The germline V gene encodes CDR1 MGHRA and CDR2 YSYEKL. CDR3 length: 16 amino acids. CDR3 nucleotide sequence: TGCGCCAGCAGCCCCTCGGCTAGCGGGTACCAAGAGACCCAGTACTTC. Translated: CASSPSASGYQETQYF.

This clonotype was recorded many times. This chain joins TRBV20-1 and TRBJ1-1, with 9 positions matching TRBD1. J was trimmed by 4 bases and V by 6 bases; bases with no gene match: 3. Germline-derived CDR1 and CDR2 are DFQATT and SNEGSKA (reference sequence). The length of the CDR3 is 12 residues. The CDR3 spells CSARDRATEAFF. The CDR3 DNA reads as TGCAGTGCAAGGGACAGGGCCACTGAAGCTTTCTTT.

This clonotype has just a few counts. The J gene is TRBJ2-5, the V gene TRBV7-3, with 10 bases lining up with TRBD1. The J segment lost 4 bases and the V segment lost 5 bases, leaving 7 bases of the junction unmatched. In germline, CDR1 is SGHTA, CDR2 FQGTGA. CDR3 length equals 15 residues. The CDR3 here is CASSQGQGSGETQYF. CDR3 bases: TGTGCCAGCAGCCAGGGACAGGGGAGTGGAGAGACCCAGTACTTC.

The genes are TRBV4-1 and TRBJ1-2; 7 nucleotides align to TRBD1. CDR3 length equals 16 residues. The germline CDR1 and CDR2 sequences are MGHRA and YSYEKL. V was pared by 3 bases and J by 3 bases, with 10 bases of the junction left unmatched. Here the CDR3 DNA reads TGCGCCAGCAGCCAGGACCCTAAGGGGGCCCACTATGGCTACACCTTC. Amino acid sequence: CASSQDPKGAHYGYTF.

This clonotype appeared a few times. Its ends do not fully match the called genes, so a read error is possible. The CDR3 DNA is TGCAGTGTCCCCTGGGGCAACACTGAAGCTCTCTTT. Encoded protein: CSVPWGNTEALF. The gene calls are TRBV20-1 and TRBJ1-1; a possible D gene is TRBD1 (5 bases). Germline lookup yields CDR1 DFQATT and CDR2 SNEGSKA (reference sequence). The CDR3 spans 12 residues.

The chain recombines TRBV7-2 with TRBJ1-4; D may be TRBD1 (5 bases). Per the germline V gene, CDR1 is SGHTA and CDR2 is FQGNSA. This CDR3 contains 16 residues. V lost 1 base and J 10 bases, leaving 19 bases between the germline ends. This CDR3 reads CASSLVGLTRGGKLFF. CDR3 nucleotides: TGTGCCAGCAGCTTAGTAGGCTTAACAAGGGGTGGAAAACTGTTTTTT.

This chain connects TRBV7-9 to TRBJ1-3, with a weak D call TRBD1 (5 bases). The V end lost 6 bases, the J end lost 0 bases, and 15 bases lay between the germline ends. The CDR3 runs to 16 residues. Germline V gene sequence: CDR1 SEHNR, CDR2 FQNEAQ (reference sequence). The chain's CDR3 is CASSSRDGFSGNTIYF. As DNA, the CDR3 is TGTGCCAGCAGTTCGCGGGACGGATTCTCTGGAAACACCATATATTTT.

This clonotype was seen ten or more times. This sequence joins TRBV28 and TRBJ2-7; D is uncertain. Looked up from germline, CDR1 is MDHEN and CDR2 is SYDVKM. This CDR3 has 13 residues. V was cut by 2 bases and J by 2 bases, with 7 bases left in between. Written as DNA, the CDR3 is TGTGCCAGCAGTTTACGGGTCCCCTACGAGCAGTACTTC. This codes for CASSLRVPYEQYF.

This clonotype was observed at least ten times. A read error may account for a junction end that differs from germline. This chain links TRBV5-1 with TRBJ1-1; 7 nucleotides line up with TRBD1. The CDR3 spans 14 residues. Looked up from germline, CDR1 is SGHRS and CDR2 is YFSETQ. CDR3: CASSQIQGNTEASF. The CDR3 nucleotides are TGCGCCAGCAGCCAGATACAGGGGAACACTGAAGCTTCCTTT.

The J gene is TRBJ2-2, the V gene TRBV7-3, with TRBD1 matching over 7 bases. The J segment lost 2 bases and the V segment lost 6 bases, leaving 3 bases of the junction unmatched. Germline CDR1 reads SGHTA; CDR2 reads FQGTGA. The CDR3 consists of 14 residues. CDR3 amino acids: CASSEGGNTGELFF. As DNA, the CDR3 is TGTGCCAGCAGTGAAGGGGGCAACACCGGGGAGCTGTTTTTT.

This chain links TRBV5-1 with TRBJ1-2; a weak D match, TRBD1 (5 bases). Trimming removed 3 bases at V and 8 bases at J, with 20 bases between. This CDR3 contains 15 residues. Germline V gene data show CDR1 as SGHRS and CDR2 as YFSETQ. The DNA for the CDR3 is TGCGCCAGCAGCTACGAATACCGGGACCCCCAAGGCTACACCTTC. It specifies CASSYEYRDPQGYTF.

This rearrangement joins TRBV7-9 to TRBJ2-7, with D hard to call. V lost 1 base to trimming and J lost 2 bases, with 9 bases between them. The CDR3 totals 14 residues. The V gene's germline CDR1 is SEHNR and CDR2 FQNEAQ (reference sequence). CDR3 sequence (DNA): TGTGCCAGCAGCTTAGTGACTGATCCCTACGAGCAGTACTTC. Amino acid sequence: CASSLVTDPYEQYF.

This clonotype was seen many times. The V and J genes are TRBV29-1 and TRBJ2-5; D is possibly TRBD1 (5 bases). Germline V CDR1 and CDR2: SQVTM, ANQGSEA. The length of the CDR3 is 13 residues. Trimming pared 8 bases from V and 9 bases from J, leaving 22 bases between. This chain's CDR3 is CSLHRTVGGAQYF. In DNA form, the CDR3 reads TGCAGCCTCCACAGGACCGTAGGTGGGGCCCAGTACTTC.

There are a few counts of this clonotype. CDR3 amino acids: CASSYGSGRSEQYF. CDR3 nucleotides: TGTGCCAGCAGTTACGGTAGCGGGAGGAGCGAGCAGTACTTC. V and J are TRBV6-5 and TRBJ2-7, with 10 nucleotides matching TRBD2. The CDR3 runs to 14 residues. With 2 bases clipped from V and 6 bases from J, the junction kept 4 bases outside the gene matches. Germline V gene data show CDR1 as MNHEY and CDR2 as SVGAGI.